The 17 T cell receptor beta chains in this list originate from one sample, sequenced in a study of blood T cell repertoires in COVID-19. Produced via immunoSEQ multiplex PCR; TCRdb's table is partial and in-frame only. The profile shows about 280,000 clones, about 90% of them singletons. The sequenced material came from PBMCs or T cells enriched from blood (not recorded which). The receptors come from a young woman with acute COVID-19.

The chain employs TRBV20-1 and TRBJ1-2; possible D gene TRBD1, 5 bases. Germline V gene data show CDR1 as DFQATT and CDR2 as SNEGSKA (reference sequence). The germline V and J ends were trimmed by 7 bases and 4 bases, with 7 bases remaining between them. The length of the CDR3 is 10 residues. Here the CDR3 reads CSGQSYGYTF. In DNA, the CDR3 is TGCAGTGGACAGTCCTATGGCTACACCTTC.

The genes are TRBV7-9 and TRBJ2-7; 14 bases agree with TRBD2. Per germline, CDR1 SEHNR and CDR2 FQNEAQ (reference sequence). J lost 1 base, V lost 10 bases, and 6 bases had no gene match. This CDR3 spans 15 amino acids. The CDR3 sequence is CAISRTSGGSYEQYF. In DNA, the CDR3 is TGTGCCATTTCGAGGACTAGCGGGGGGTCCTACGAGCAGTACTTC.

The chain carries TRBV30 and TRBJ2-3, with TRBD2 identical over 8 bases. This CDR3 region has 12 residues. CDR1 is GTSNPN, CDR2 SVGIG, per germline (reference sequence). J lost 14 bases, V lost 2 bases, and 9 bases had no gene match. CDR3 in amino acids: CAWSPTSGAGYF. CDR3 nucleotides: TGTGCCTGGAGTCCTACTAGCGGCGCCGGGTATTTT.

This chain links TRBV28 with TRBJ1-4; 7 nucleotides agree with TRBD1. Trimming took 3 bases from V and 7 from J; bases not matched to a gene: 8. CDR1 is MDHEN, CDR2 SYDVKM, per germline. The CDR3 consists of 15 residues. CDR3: CASSFDRVWSEKLFF. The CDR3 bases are TGTGCCAGCAGTTTCGACAGGGTTTGGAGTGAAAAACTGTTTTTT.

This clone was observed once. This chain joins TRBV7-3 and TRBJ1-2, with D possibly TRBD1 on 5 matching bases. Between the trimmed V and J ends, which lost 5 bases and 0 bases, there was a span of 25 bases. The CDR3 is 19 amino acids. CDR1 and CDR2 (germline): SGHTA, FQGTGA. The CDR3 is CASSQGGGNSLEANYGYTF. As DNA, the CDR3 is TGTGCCAGCAGCCAAGGCGGGGGGAATTCCCTAGAAGCTAACTATGGCTACACCTTC.

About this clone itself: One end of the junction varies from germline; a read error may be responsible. The DNA for the CDR3 is TGTGCCAGCAGTCTATCTATCGCAGGTTCAAAAGAGCAGTACTTC. Its protein is CASSLSIAGSKEQYF. This sequence joins TRBV27 and TRBJ2-7; unclear D gene. The CDR3 contains 15 residues. Germline assignment: CDR1 MNHEY and CDR2 SMNVEV (reference sequence).

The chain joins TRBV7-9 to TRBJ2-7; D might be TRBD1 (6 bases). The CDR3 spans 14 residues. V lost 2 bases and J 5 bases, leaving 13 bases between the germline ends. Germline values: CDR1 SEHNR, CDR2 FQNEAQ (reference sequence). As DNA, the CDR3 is TGTGCCAGCAGCTTATTACAGGGCCCCAACGAGCAGTACTTC. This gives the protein CASSLLQGPNEQYF.

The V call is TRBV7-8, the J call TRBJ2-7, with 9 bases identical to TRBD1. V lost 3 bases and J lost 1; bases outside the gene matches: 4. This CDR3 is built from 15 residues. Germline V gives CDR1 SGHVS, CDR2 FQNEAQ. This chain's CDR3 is CASSFEGQGSYEQYF. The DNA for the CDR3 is TGTGCCAGCAGCTTTGAGGGACAGGGTTCCTACGAGCAGTACTTC.

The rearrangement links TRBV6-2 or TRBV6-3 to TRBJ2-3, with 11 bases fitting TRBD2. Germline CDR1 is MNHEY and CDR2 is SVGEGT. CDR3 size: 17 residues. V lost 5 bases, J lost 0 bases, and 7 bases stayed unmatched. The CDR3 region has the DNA TGTGCCAGCAGTAAAGGGACTAGCGGCTCTAGCACAGATACGCAGTATTTT. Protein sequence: CASSKGTSGSSTDTQYF.

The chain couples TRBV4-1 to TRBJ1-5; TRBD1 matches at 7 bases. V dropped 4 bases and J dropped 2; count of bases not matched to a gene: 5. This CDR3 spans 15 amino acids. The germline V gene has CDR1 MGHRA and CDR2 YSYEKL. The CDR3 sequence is CASSRPDRGNQPQHF. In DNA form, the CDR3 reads TGCGCCAGCAGCCGCCCCGACAGGGGCAATCAGCCCCAGCATTTT.

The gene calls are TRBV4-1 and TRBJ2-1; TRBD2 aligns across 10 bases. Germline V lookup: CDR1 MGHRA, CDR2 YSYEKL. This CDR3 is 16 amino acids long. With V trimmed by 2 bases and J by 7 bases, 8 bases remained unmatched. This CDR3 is CASSQPTSGIGNEQFF. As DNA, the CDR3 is TGCGCCAGCAGCCAACCTACTAGCGGGATTGGTAATGAGCAGTTCTTC.

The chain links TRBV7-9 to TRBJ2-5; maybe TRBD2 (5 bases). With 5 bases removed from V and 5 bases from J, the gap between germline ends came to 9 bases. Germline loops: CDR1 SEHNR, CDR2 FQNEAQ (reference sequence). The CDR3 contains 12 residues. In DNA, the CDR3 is TGTGCCAGCAGCCGACTACTGGAGACCCAGTACTTC. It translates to CASSRLLETQYF. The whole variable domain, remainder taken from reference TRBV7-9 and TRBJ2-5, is DTGVSQNPRHKITKRGQNVTFRCDPISEHNRLYWYRQTLGQGPEFLTYFQNEAQLEKSRLLSDRFSAERPKGSFSTLEIQRTEQGDSAMYLCASSRLLETQYFGPGTRLLVL.

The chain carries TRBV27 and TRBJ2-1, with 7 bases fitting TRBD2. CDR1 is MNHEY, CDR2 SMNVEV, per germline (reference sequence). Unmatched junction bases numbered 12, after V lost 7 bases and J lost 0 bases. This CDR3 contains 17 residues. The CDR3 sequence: CASIEGGSRASYNEQFF. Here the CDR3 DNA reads TGTGCCAGCATAGAAGGCGGGAGCCGGGCCTCCTACAATGAGCAGTTCTTC.

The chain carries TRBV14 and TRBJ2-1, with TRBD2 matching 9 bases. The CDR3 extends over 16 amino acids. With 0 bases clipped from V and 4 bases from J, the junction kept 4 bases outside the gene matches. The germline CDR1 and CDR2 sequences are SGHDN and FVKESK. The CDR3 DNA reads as TGTGCCAGCAGCCAAGAGAGCGGGAGGCGGTACAATGAGCAGTTCTTC. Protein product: CASSQESGRRYNEQFF.

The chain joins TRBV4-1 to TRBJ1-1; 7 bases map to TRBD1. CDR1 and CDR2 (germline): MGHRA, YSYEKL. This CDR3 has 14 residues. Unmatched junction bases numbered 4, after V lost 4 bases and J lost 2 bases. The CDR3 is CASSLRDRNTEAFF. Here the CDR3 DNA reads TGCGCCAGCAGCCTCCGGGACAGAAACACTGAAGCTTTCTTT.

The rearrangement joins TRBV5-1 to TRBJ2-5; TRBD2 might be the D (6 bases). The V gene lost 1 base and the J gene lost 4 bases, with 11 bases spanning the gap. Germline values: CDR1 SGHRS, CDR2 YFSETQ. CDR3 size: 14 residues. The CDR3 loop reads CASSLTGGVETQYF. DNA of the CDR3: TGCGCCAGCAGCTTGACAGGAGGGGTAGAGACCCAGTACTTC. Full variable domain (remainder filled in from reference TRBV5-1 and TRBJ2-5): KAGVTQTPRYLIKTRGQQVTLSCSPISGHRSVSWYQQTPGQGLQFLFEYFSETQRNKGNFPGRFSGRQFSNSRSEMNVSTLELGDSALYLCASSLTGGVETQYFGPGTRLLVL.

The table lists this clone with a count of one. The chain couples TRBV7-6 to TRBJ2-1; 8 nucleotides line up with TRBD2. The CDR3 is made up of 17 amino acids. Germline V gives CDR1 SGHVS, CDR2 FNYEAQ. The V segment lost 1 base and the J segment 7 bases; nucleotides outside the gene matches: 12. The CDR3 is CASSLGWSSGRMNEQFF. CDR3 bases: TGTGCCAGCAGCTTAGGGTGGTCGAGCGGGAGAATGAATGAGCAGTTCTTC.